The T cell receptor beta chain under discussion was sequenced for a study of persistence of HIV-infected CD4 T cells. CDR3 length: 16 amino acids. Unmatched junction bases numbered 15, after V lost 5 bases and J lost 9 bases. The germline V gene encodes CDR1 SNHLY and CDR2 FYNNEI. Concerning this clone itself: Its antigen is still unknown.

The study's findings and limits: TCR oligoclonality correlated with proviral oligoclonality in the same sorted populations.

Anti-CD3/anti-CD28 beads served as a nonspecific positive control stimulus. CD4+ T cells upregulating both CD40 ligand and CD69 were sorted as responding cells. This was the immunoSEQ version 4 assay in survey mode. Sequencing used immunoSEQ multiplex PCR; TCRdb keeps in-frame clones, though not all of them. The profile shows about 37,000 clones, roughly 89% of them singletons. The sample in question was CD4+ T cells sorted from PBMCs after roughly 18-hour stimulation, obtained from a patient who received antiretroviral therapy. This sequence joins TRBV2 and TRBJ2-1; 8 bases match TRBD1. The sequence was obtained from an adult man with HIV who was CMV-seropositive. CDR3 coding DNA: TGTGCCAGCAGTTTTCTTGGGCCTACAGGGGGAAGTGAGCAGTTCTTC. Residues: CASSFLGPTGGSEQFF.